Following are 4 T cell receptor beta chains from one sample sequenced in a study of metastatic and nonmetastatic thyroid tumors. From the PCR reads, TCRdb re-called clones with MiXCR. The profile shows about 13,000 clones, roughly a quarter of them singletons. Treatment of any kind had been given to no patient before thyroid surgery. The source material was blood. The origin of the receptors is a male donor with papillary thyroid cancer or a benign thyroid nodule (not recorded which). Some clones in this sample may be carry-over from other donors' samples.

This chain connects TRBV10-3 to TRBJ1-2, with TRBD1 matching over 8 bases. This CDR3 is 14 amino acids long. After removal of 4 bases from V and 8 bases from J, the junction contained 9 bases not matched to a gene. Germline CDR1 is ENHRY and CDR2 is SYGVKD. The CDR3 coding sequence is TGTGCCATCAGTGGGGGGACAGGCATCGTGGGCTACACCTTC. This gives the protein CAISGGTGIVGYTF.

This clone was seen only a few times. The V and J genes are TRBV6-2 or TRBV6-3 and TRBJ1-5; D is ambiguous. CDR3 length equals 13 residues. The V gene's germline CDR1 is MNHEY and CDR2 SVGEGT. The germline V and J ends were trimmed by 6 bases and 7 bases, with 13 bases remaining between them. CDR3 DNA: TGTGCCAGCAGCGCCCGGGGAAACCAGCCCCAGCATTTT. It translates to CASSARGNQPQHF.

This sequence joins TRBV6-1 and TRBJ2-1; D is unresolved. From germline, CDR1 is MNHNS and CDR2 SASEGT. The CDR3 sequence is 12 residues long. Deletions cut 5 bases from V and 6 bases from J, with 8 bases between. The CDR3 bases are TGTGCCAGCAGTACCGTCGGCAATGAGCAGTTCTTC. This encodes CASSTVGNEQFF.

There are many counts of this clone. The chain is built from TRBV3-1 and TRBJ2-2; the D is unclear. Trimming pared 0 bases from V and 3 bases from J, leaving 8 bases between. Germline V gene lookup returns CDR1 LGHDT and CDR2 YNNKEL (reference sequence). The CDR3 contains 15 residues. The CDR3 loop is CASSQDRAYTGELFF. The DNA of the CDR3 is TGTGCCAGCAGCCAAGACCGGGCTTACACCGGGGAGCTGTTTTTT.